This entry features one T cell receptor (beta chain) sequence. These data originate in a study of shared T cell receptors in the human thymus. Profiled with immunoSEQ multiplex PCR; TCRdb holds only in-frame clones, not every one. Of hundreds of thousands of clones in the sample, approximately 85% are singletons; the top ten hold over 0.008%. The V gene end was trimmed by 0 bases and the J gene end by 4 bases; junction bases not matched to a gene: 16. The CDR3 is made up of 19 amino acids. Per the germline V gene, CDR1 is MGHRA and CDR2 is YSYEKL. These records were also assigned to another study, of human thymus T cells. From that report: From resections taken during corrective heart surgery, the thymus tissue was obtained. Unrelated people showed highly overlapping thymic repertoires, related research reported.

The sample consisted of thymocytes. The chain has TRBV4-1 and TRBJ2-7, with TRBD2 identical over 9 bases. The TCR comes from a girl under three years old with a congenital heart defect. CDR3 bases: TGCGCCAGCAGCCAAGATATGAGCGGGGGGCGGCTAATCTCGTACGAGCAGTACTTC. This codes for CASSQDMSGGRLISYEQYF.